This T cell receptor (beta chain) came from a study of cytomegalovirus exposure and HLA in healthy donors. Regarding the study as a whole: Three CMV-associated chains were confirmed in vitro to be specific for CMV antigens. It was 150 or so TCR beta chains that were listed as cytomegalovirus-associated.

The PCR contained 60 Vbeta and 13 Jbeta primers. Assay: immunoSEQ multiplex PCR; the TCRdb copy retains only in-frame clones and omits some. This table has about 130,000 clones, approximately 80% appearing once. Comments on this clone: Its antigen remains unknown.

This CDR3 contains 16 residues. Germline V gives CDR1 SEHNR, CDR2 FQNEAQ (reference sequence). V dropped 5 bases and J dropped 3 bases, with 17 bases sitting between them. Healthy bone marrow donors made up the donor group. The sample consisted of PBMCs. The chain combines TRBV7-9 with TRBJ1-5; tentatively, D is TRBD1 (6 bases). The origin of this receptor is a female donor in good health and CMV-seronegative. The CDR3 here is CASSPYNTGTNQPQHF. The CDR3 DNA reads as TGTGCCAGCAGCCCCTATAACACAGGGACCAATCAGCCCCAGCATTTT.